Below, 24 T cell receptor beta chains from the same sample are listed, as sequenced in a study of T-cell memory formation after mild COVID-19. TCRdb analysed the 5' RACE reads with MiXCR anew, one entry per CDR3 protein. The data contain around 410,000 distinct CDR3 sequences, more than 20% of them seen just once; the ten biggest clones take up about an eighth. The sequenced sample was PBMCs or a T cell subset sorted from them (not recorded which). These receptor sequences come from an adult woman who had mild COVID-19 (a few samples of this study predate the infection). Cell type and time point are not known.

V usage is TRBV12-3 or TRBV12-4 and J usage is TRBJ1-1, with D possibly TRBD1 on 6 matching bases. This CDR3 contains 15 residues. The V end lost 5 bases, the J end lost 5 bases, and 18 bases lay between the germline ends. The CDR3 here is CASSIRQEKNTEAFF. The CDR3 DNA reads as TGTGCCAGCAGTATAAGACAGGAAAAGAATACTGAAGCTTTCTTT.

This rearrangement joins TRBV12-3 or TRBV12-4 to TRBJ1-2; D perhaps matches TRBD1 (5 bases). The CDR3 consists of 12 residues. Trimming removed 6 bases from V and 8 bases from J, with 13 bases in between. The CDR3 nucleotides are TGTGCCAGCAGGACCGACAGAGGCGGCTACACCTTC. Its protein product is CASRTDRGGYTF.

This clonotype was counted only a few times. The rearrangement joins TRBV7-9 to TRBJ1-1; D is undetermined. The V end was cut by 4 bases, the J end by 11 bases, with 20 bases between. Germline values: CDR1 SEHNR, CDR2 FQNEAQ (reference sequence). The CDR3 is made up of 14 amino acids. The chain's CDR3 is CASSSQSGVSGAFF. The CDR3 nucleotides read TGTGCCAGCAGCTCACAGTCGGGAGTCTCTGGGGCTTTCTTT.

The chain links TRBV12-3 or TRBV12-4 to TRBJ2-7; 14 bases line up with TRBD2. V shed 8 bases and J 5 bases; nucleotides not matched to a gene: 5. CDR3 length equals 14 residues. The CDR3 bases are TGTGCCAGCTCTCGGACTAGCGGGAGGCACGAGCAGTACTTC. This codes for CASSRTSGRHEQYF.

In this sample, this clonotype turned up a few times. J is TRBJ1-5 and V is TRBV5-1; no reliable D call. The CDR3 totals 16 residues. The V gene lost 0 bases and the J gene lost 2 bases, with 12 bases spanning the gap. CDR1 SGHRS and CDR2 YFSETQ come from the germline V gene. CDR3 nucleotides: TGCGCCAGCAGCTTGGGAGGGAATGGTGGCAATCAGCCCCAGCATTTT. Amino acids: CASSLGGNGGNQPQHF.

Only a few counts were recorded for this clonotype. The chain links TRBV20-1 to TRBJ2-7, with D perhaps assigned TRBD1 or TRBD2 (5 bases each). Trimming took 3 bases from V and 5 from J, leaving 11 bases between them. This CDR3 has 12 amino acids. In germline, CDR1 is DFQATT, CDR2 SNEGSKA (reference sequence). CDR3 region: CSARGDGDEQYF. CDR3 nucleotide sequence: TGCAGTGCTAGGGGGGACGGAGACGAGCAGTACTTC.

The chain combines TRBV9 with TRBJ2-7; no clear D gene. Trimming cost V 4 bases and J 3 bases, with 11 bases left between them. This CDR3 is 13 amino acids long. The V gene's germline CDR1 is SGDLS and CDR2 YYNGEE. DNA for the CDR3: TGTGCCAGCAGCTCTAACGCGGACTACGAGCAGTACTTC. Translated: CASSSNADYEQYF.

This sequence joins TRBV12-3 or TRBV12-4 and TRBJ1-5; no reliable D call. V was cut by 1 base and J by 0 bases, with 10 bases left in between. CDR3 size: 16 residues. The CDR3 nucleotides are TGTGCCAGCAGTTTAGTCCTCGCTAATAGCAATCAGCCCCAGCATTTT. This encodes CASSLVLANSNQPQHF.

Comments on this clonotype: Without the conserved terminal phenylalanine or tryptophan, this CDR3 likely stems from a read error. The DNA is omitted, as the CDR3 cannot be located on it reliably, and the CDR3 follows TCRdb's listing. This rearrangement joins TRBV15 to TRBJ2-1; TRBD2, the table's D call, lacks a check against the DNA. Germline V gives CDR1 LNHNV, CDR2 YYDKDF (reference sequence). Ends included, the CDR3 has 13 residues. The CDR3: CATSREGAGTKFL.

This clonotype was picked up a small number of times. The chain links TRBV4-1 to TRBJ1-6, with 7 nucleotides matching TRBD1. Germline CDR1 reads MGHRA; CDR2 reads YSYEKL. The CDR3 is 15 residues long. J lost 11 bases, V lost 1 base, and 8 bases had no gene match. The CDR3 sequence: CASSQVSGGRAPLHF. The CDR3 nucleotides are TGCGCCAGCAGCCAAGTTTCAGGGGGTCGGGCACCCCTCCACTTT.

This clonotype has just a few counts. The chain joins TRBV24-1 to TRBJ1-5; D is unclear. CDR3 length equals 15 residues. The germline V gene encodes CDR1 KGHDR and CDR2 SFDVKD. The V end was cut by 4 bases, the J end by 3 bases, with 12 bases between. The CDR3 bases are TGTGCCACCAGTGAACTGACTGACAACAATCAGCCCCAGCATTTT. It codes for CATSELTDNNQPQHF.

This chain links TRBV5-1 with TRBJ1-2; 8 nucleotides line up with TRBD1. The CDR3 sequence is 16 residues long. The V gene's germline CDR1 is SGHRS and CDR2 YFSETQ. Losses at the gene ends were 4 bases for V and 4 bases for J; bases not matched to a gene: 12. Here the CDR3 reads CASSPWDRSEGYGYTF. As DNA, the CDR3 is TGCGCCAGCAGCCCCTGGGACAGGAGTGAGGGCTATGGCTACACCTTC. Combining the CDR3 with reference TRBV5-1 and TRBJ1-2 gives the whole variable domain KAGVTQTPRYLIKTRGQQVTLSCSPISGHRSVSWYQQTPGQGLQFLFEYFSETQRNKGNFPGRFSGRQFSNSRSEMNVSTLELGDSALYLCASSPWDRSEGYGYTFGSGTRLTVV.

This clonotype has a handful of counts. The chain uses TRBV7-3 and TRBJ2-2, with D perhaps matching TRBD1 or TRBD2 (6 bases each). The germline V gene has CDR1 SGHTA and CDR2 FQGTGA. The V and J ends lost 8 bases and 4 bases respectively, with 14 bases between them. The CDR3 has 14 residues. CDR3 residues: CASGGGAITGELFF. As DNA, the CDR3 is TGTGCCAGCGGGGGCGGGGCGATCACCGGGGAGCTGTTTTTT.

The CDR3 DNA reads TGTGCCACCAGCATCCCCGGGACACGGGAAAAACTGTTTTTT. It yields the protein CATSIPGTREKLFF. The chain links TRBV15 to TRBJ1-4; TRBD1 might be the D (6 bases). CDR3 length: 14 amino acids. With 4 bases removed from V and 8 bases from J, the gap between germline ends came to 14 bases. Looked up from germline, CDR1 is LNHNV and CDR2 is YYDKDF (reference sequence).

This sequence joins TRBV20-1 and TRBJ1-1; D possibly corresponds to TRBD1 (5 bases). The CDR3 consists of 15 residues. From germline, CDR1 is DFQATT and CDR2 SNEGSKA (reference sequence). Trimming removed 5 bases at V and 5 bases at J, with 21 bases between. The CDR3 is CSAGSSEGPSTEAFF. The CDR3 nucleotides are TGCAGTGCTGGCTCTTCAGAGGGGCCCTCGACTGAAGCTTTCTTT.

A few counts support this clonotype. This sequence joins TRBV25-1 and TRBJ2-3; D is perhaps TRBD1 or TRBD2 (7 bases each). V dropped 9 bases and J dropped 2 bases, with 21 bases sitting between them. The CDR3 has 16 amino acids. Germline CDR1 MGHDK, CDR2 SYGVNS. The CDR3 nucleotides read TGTGCCAGGCAGGGGGGGCGAGCGGAATACACAGATACGCAGTATTTT. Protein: CARQGGRAEYTDTQYF.

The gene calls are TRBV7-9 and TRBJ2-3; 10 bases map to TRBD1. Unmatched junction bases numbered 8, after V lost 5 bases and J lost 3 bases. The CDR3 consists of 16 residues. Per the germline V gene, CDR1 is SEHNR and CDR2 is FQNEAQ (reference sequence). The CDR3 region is CASSVGTGVVTDTQYF. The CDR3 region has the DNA TGTGCCAGCAGCGTTGGGACAGGGGTAGTGACAGATACGCAGTATTTT.

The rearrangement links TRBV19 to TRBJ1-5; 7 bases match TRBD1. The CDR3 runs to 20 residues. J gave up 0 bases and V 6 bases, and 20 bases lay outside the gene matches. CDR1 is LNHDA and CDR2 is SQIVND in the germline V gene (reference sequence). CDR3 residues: CASSSWPRTGVRYSNQPQHF. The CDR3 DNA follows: TGTGCCAGTAGCAGCTGGCCGCGGACAGGAGTACGATATAGCAATCAGCCCCAGCATTTT.

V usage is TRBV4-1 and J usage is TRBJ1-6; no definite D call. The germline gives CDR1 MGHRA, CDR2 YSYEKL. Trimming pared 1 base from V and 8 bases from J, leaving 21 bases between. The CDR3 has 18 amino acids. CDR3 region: CASSQVSAPSGFDSPLHF. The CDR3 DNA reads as TGCGCCAGCAGCCAAGTGTCGGCTCCGAGCGGATTCGATTCACCCCTCCACTTT.

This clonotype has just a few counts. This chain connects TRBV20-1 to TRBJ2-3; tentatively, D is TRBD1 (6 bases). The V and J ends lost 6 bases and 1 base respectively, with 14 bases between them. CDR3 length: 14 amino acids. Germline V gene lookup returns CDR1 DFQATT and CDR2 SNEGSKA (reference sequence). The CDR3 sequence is CSAVRGRGTDTQYF. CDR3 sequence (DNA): TGCAGTGCCGTCAGGGGCCGTGGCACAGATACGCAGTATTTT.

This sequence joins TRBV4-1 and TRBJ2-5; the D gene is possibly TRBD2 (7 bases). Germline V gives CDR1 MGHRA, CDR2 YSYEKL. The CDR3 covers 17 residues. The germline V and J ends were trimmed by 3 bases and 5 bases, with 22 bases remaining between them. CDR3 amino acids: CASSQDPGGRLEETQYF. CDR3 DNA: TGCGCCAGCAGCCAGGATCCGGGGGGCCGACTGGAGGAGACCCAGTACTTC.

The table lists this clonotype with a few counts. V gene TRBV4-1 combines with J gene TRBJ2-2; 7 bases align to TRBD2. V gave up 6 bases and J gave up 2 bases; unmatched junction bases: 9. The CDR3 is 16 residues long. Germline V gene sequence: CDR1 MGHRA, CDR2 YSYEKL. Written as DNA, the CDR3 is TGCGCCAGCAGAGATGTTGCGGGGGATAACACCGGGGAGCTGTTTTTT. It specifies CASRDVAGDNTGELFF.

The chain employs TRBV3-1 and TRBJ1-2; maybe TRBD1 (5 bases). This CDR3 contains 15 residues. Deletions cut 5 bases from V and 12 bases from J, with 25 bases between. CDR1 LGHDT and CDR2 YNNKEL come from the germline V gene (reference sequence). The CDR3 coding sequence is TGTGCCAGCAGCTGGGAAGGGAACCGGGACCGACAACACACCTTC. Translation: CASSWEGNRDRQHTF. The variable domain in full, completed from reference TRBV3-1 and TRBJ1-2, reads DTAVSQTPKYLVTQMGNDKSIKCEQNLGHDTMYWYKQDSKKFLKIMFSYNNKELIINETVPNRFSPKSPDKAHLNLHINSLELGDSAVYFCASSWEGNRDRQHTFGSGTRLTVV.

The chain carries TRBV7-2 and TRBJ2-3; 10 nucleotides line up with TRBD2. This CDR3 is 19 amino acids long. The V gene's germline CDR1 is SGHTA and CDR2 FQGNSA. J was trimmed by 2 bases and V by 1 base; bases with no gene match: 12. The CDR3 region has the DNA TGTGCCAGCAGCTTAGAGGACATAGCGGGGGGACTTTTCACAGATACGCAGTATTTT. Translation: CASSLEDIAGGLFTDTQYF.